This T cell receptor beta chain was recorded in a study of monozygotic twins with inflammatory bowel disease. TCRdb derives one entry per CDR3 protein from the 5' RACE reads, leaving out DNA. With approximately 330,000 distinct CDR3 sequences in the sample, the ten largest clones hold approximately 2%. CDR1 and CDR2 (germline): SGHRS, YFSETQ. The CDR3 runs 16 residues. This chain links TRBV5-1 with TRBJ1-1. Sequences were obtained from blood. The TCR was taken from a human donor with ulcerative colitis or Crohn's disease, or a healthy co-twin of an affected twin (not recorded which). CDR3 region: CASSLGSGLLNTEAFF.